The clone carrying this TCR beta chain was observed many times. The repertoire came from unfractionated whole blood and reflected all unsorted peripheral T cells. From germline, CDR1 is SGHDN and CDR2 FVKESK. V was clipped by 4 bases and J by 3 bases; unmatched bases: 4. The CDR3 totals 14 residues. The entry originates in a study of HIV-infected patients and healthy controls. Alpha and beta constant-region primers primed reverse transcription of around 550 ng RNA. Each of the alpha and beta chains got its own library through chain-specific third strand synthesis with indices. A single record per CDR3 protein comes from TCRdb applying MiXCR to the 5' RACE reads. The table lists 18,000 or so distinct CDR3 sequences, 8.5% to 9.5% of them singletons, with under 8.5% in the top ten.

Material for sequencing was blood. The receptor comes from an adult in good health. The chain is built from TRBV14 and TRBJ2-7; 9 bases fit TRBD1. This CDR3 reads CASSLGTGRYEQYF. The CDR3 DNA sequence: TGTGCCAGCAGCCTCGGGACAGGGCGCTACGAGCAGTACTTC.